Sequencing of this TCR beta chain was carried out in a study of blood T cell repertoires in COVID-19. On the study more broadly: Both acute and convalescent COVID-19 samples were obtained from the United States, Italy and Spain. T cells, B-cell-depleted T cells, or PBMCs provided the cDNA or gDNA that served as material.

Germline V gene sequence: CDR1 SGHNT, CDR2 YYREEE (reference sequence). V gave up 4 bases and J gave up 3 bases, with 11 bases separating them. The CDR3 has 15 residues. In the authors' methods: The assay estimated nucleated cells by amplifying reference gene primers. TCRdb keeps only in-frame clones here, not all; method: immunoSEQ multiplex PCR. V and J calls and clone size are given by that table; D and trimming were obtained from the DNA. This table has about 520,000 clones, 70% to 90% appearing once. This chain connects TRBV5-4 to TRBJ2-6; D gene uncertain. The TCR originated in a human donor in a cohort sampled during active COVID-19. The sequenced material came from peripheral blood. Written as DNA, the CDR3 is TGTGCCAGCAGCCCCTTAGTTGGTGGGGCCAACGTCCTGACTTTC. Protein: CASSPLVGGANVLTF. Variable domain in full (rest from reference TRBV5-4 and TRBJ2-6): ETGVTQSPTHLIKTRGQQVTLRCSSQSGHNTVSWYQQALGQGPQFIFQYYREEENGRGNFPPRFSGLQFPNYSSELNVNALELDDSALYLCASSPLVGGANVLTFGAGSRLTVL.